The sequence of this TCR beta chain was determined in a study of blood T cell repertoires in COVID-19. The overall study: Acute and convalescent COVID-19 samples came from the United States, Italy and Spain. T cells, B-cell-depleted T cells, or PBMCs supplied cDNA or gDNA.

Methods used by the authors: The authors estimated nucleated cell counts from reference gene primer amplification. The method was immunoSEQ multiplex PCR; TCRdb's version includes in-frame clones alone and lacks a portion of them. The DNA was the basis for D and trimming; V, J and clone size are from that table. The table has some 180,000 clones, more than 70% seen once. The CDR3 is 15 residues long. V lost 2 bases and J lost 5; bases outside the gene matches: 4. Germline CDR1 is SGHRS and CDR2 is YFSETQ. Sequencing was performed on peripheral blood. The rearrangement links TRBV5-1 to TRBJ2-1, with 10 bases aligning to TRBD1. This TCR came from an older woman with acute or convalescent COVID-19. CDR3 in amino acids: CASSFGTGVHNEQFF. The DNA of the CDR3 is TGCGCCAGCAGCTTTGGGACAGGGGTACACAATGAGCAGTTCTTC.